This T cell receptor (beta chain) derives from a study of T cell changes during pregnancy in multiple sclerosis. Clones were sequenced by immunoSEQ multiplex PCR, and TCRdb holds only the in-frame ones, with some missing. The sample records 90,000 to 120,000 clones, around 90% being singletons. V trimming: 2 bases; J trimming: 8 bases; junction bases outside the gene matches: 11. CDR3 length equals 16 residues. From germline, CDR1 is MNHNY and CDR2 SVGAGI (reference sequence). V usage is TRBV6-6 and J usage is TRBJ1-4, with TRBD1 identical over 7 bases. This receptor was taken from a female donor in good health, enrolled as a control in a pregnancy study. The sample in question was peripheral blood, obtained in the third trimester of pregnancy. The DNA of the CDR3 is TGTGCCAGCAGTTACCGCCCCACAGGGGAAGGAGAAAAACTGTTTTTT. It codes for CASSYRPTGEGEKLFF.